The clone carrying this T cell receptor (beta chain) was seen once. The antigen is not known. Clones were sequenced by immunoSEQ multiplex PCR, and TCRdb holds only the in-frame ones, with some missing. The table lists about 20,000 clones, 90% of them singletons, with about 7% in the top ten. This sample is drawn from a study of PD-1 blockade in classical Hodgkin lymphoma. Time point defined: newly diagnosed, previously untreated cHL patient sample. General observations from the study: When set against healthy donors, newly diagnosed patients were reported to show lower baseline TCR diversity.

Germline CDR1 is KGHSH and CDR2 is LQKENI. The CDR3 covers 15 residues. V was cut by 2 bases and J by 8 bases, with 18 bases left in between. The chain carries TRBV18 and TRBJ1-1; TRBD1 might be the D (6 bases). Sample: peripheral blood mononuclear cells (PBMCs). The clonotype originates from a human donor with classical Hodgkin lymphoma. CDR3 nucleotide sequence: TGTGCCAGCTCACCATCGTCAGGGGCGGCCTCCGAAGCTTTCTTT. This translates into CASSPSSGAASEAFF.